Each of the 28 T cell receptor beta chains below was sequenced from the same sample in a study of cytomegalovirus exposure and HLA in healthy donors. It was with 60 Vbeta and 13 Jbeta primers that the PCR ran. Produced via immunoSEQ multiplex PCR; TCRdb's table is partial and in-frame only. The repertoire holds 75,000 to 100,000 clones, with over 75% as singletons. Sample: PBMCs. All receptors derive from a man between 25 and 39 years old in good health and CMV-seronegative.

The rearrangement uses TRBV6-4 and TRBJ2-2, with D tentatively TRBD1 (6 bases). The CDR3 runs to 14 residues. Per the germline V gene, CDR1 is MRHNA and CDR2 is SNTAGT. Trimming removed 5 bases from V and 3 bases from J, with 10 bases in between. This chain's CDR3 is CASSRTADTGELFF. CDR3 DNA sequence: TGTGCCAGCAGTCGGACAGCAGACACCGGGGAGCTGTTTTTT.

The rearrangement links TRBV21-1 to TRBJ2-7; TRBD2 reflects the table's D call only, with no check against the DNA. TRBV21-1 constitutes a pseudogene. CDR3 length equals 14 residues. CDR3 residues: CASSKAYRDNEQYF. The CDR3 nucleotides are TGTGCCAGCAGCAAAGCTTACCGAGATAACGAGCAGTACTTC.

V gene TRBV30 combines with J gene TRBJ2-6; D gene uncertain. Germline loops: CDR1 GTSNPN, CDR2 SVGIG (reference sequence). The CDR3 loop spans 13 amino acids. The germline V and J ends were trimmed by 5 bases and 3 bases, with 8 bases remaining between them. The CDR3 here is CAWAAFGANVLTF. The CDR3 nucleotides read TGTGCCTGGGCCGCGTTTGGGGCCAACGTCCTGACTTTC. Filled out from reference TRBV30 and TRBJ2-6, the complete variable domain reads SQTIHQWPATLVQPVGSPLSLECTVEGTSNPNLYWYRQAAGRGLQLLFYSVGIGQISSEVPQNLSASRPQDRQFILSSKKLLLSDSGFYLCAWAAFGANVLTFGAGSRLTVL.

V gene TRBV6-5 combines with J gene TRBJ1-2; D unclear. The CDR3 loop spans 13 amino acids. The germline CDR1 and CDR2 sequences are MNHEY and SVGAGI. V lost 6 bases and J 8 bases, leaving 16 bases between the germline ends. This CDR3 is CASRPPVGGGYTF. CDR3 nucleotides: TGTGCCAGCAGGCCACCGGTCGGCGGCGGCTACACCTTC.

The genes are TRBV6-5 and TRBJ2-7, with a tentative D call TRBD2 (7 bases). The CDR3 is made up of 15 amino acids. The V gene's germline CDR1 is MNHEY and CDR2 SVGAGI. Trimming cost V 2 bases and J 6 bases, with 17 bases left between them. The CDR3 protein is CASSYPLGGGLEQYF. The DNA for the CDR3 is TGTGCCAGCAGTTACCCCCTGGGGGGGGGCCTCGAGCAGTACTTC.

The chain combines TRBV5-6 with TRBJ2-2; possibly TRBD1 for D (6 bases). Germline lookup yields CDR1 SGHDT and CDR2 YYEEEE. The CDR3 covers 16 residues. Trimming removed 1 base at V and 7 bases at J, with 17 bases between. CDR3 sequence: CASSLYGQKGVGELFF. Written as DNA, the CDR3 is TGTGCCAGCAGCTTGTATGGACAGAAAGGGGTCGGGGAGCTGTTTTTT.

This clone was observed a single time. This sequence joins TRBV11-1 and TRBJ1-3, with D uncertain. V lost 2 bases and J 4 bases, leaving 6 bases between the germline ends. This CDR3 is built from 13 residues. CDR1 and CDR2 (germline): SGHAT, FQDESV (reference sequence). CDR3 sequence: CASSLLAGNTIYF. CDR3 nucleotide sequence: TGTGCCAGCAGCTTATTAGCCGGAAACACCATATATTTT.

This clone showed up just a few times. The chain combines TRBV5-5 with TRBJ2-7, with a weak D call TRBD2 (6 bases). V lost 3 bases, J lost 0 bases, and 10 bases lay in between. Germline values: CDR1 SGHKS, CDR2 YYEKEE (reference sequence). The CDR3 is made up of 14 amino acids. The CDR3 reads CASSSLGGSYEQYF. The DNA of the CDR3 is TGTGCCAGCAGCTCTTTGGGGGGCTCCTACGAGCAGTACTTC. Looking up the rest from reference TRBV5-5 and TRBJ2-7 gives the full variable domain: DAGVTQSPTHLIKTRGQQVTLRCSPISGHKSVSWYQQVLGQGPQFIFQYYEKEERGRGNFPDRFSARQFPNYSSELNVNALLLGDSALYLCASSSLGGSYEQYFGPGTRLTVT.

This clone was seen more than once but under ten times. The V and J genes are TRBV5-5 and TRBJ1-5; D remains unclear. The germline V gene has CDR1 SGHKS and CDR2 YYEKEE (reference sequence). The V end was cut by 1 base, the J end by 0 bases, with 11 bases between. CDR3 length: 16 amino acids. The CDR3 sequence is CASSLHSDLSNQPQHF. The CDR3 DNA reads TGTGCCAGCAGCTTGCACAGTGACCTTAGCAATCAGCCCCAGCATTTT.

The genes are TRBV6-1 and TRBJ1-2; TRBD1 matches at 12 bases. Germline CDR1 is MNHNS and CDR2 is SASEGT. Unmatched junction bases numbered 7, after V lost 8 bases and J lost 6 bases. The length of the CDR3 is 14 residues. The CDR3 region is CASAGQGARDGYTF. The CDR3 DNA is TGTGCCAGCGCGGGACAGGGGGCGAGGGATGGCTACACCTTC.

CDR3 bases: TGTGCCACCGACGACAGGGGAATGAACACCGGGGAGCTGTTTTTT. It yields the protein CATDDRGMNTGELFF. V usage is TRBV15 and J usage is TRBJ2-2; 8 bases agree with TRBD1. V dropped 8 bases and J dropped 1; count of bases not matched to a gene: 6. The CDR3 covers 15 residues. Germline V gene data show CDR1 as LNHNV and CDR2 as YYDKDF (reference sequence). The full variable domain, in which reference TRBV15 and TRBJ2-2 provide the parts outside the CDR3, is DAMVIQNPRYQVTQFGKPVTLSCSQTLNHNVMYWYQQKSSQAPKLLFHYYDKDFNNEADTPDNFQSRRPNTSFCFLDIRSPGLGDTAMYLCATDDRGMNTGELFFGEGSRLTVL.

The rearrangement uses TRBV6-1 and TRBJ2-2; D not certain. The CDR3 has 14 amino acids. V was cut by 7 bases and J by 0 bases, with 9 bases left in between. Per the germline V gene, CDR1 is MNHNS and CDR2 is SASEGT. Here the CDR3 DNA reads TGTGCCAGCAAGGTTGAGGCGAACACCGGGGAGCTGTTTTTT. This gives the protein CASKVEANTGELFF.

V usage is TRBV5-4 and J usage is TRBJ2-2; 8 bases line up with TRBD2. J lost 4 bases, V lost 4 bases, and 6 bases had no gene match. This CDR3 is built from 15 residues. Germline V gene data show CDR1 as SGHNT and CDR2 as YYREEE (reference sequence). The CDR3 is CASSPALAGTGELFF. The DNA for the CDR3 is TGTGCCAGCAGCCCCGCCCTAGCGGGCACCGGGGAGCTGTTTTTT.

The rearrangement uses TRBV7-6 and TRBJ2-7; 12 bases map to TRBD2. The CDR3 runs 14 residues. Per the germline V gene, CDR1 is SGHVS and CDR2 is FNYEAQ. Trimming removed 7 bases from V and 5 bases from J; junction bases left unmatched: 6. The CDR3 protein is CASKPSGGAHEQYF. CDR3 in DNA: TGTGCCAGCAAGCCTAGCGGGGGGGCCCACGAGCAGTACTTC.

This clone has a handful of counts. The gene calls are TRBV4-1 and TRBJ2-7, with D maybe TRBD2 (5 bases). The CDR3 covers 15 residues. Trimming removed 0 bases from V and 0 bases from J, with 9 bases in between. Germline V CDR1 and CDR2: MGHRA, YSYEKL. CDR3 sequence: CASSQDEGPSYEQYF. As DNA, the CDR3 is TGCGCCAGCAGCCAAGATGAGGGTCCCTCCTACGAGCAGTACTTC.

The V gene is TRBV6-1, the J gene TRBJ1-5; D gene uncertain. The CDR3 totals 14 residues. V gave up 9 bases and J gave up 0 bases, with 12 bases separating them. CDR1 and CDR2 (germline): MNHNS, SASEGT. DNA of the CDR3: TGTGCCAGTACGGGATCGTATAGCAATCAGCCCCAGCATTTT. Protein: CASTGSYSNQPQHF.

The chain recombines TRBV18 with TRBJ2-2; D uncertain. V was clipped by 6 bases and J by 1 base, with 18 bases between them. This CDR3 is built from 17 residues. Germline CDR1 and CDR2: KGHSH and LQKENI. The DNA of the CDR3 is TGTGCCAGCTCCCGAACCAATGTGGGCTGGAACACCGGGGAGCTGTTTTTT. Protein sequence: CASSRTNVGWNTGELFF.

The V gene is TRBV2, the J gene TRBJ2-5; TRBD2 agrees at 8 bases. J gave up 5 bases and V 4 bases, and 9 bases lay outside the gene matches. Germline-derived CDR1 and CDR2 are SNHLY and FYNNEI. This CDR3 spans 15 amino acids. As DNA, the CDR3 is TGTGCCAGCAGTGCGGTGCGGACTAGCTCGGAGACCCAGTACTTC. The encoded protein is CASSAVRTSSETQYF.

The chain joins TRBV4-1 to TRBJ2-7, with 9 positions matching TRBD2. J lost 3 bases, V lost 0 bases, and 6 bases had no gene match. Germline CDR1 and CDR2: MGHRA and YSYEKL. This CDR3 region has 16 residues. In DNA form, the CDR3 reads TGCGCCAGCAGCCAAGAAATGTCTAGCGGGGTCTACGAGCAGTACTTC. It codes for CASSQEMSSGVYEQYF.

V is TRBV18 and J is TRBJ1-1; TRBD1 is a possible D gene (5 bases). The V gene lost 0 bases and the J gene lost 1 base, with 12 bases spanning the gap. The germline V gene has CDR1 KGHSH and CDR2 LQKENI. CDR3 size: 16 residues. CDR3 sequence: CASSPPSRGENTEAFF. For the CDR3, the DNA is TGTGCCAGCTCACCACCGTCGCGGGGCGAGAACACTGAAGCTTTCTTT.

A single count supports this clone. The genes are TRBV19 and TRBJ2-7; perhaps TRBD2 as D (7 bases). Between the trimmed V and J ends, which lost 6 bases and 3 bases, there was a span of 12 bases. The CDR3 contains 13 residues. Per the germline V gene, CDR1 is LNHDA and CDR2 is SQIVND (reference sequence). The CDR3 DNA reads as TGTGCCAGTAGGGGGGGGCAGCACTACGAGCAGTACTTC. It specifies CASRGGQHYEQYF. Combining the CDR3 with reference TRBV19 and TRBJ2-7 gives the whole variable domain DGGITQSPKYLFRKEGQNVTLSCEQNLNHDAMYWYRQDPGQGLRLIYYSQIVNDFQKGDIAEGYSVSREKKESFPLTVTSAQKNPTAFYLCASRGGQHYEQYFGPGTRLTVT.

V gene TRBV5-1 combines with J gene TRBJ2-5, with 9 bases that match TRBD2. The CDR3 is 14 residues long. The V gene's germline CDR1 is SGHRS and CDR2 YFSETQ. V lost 4 bases, J lost 5 bases, and 6 bases stayed unmatched. CDR3 loop: CASSAGLASETQYF. The CDR3 DNA reads as TGCGCCAGCAGCGCGGGACTAGCATCGGAGACCCAGTACTTC.

This clone was seen more than once but under ten times. The CDR3 sequence is CASSLGQGGLGTEAFF. For the CDR3, the DNA is TGTGCCAGCAGCCTGGGTCAGGGGGGTTTGGGTACTGAAGCTTTCTTT. J is TRBJ1-1 and V is TRBV7-9; TRBD1 matches at 7 bases. The trim removed 5 bases at V and 5 bases at J, leaving 14 bases unmatched. Germline assignment: CDR1 SEHNR and CDR2 FQNEAQ (reference sequence). This CDR3 spans 16 amino acids.

J is TRBJ1-6 and V is TRBV5-4; TRBD1 might be the D (5 bases). Trimming took off 10 bases at V and 0 bases at J, with 17 bases between the two ends. The germline CDR1 and CDR2 sequences are SGHNT and YYREEE (reference sequence). This CDR3 has 16 residues. CDR3 sequence: CAYKAGISSYNSPLHF. CDR3 nucleotides: TGTGCCTACAAGGCAGGGATAAGCTCCTATAATTCACCCCTCCACTTT.

The J gene is TRBJ1-2, the V gene TRBV28, with D possibly being TRBD1 (6 bases). V was pared by 6 bases and J by 7 bases, with 30 bases between. The germline gives CDR1 MDHEN, CDR2 SYDVKM. There are 18 residues in the CDR3. CDR3 nucleotide sequence: TGTGCCAGCAGCTCGATTCGCACAATCTCCGGGACATCAGGTGGCTACACCTTC. This encodes CASSSIRTISGTSGGYTF.

The rearrangement links TRBV10-2 to TRBJ2-1; TRBD2 agrees at 14 bases. The V gene's germline CDR1 is WSHSY and CDR2 SAAADI. J lost 6 bases, V lost 8 bases, and 0 bases had no gene match. This CDR3 has 13 residues. DNA for the CDR3: TGCGCCAGCGGACTAGCGGGGGGCAATGAGCAGTTCTTC. Its translation: CASGLAGGNEQFF.

J is TRBJ1-5 and V is TRBV4-1, with unresolved D. The length of the CDR3 is 14 residues. The ends were cut back, 0 bases at V and 5 bases at J, with 8 bases in the middle. Per germline, CDR1 MGHRA and CDR2 YSYEKL. CDR3 sequence: CASSQDTGYQPQHF. The DNA for the CDR3 is TGCGCCAGCAGCCAAGATACGGGGTATCAGCCCCAGCATTTT.

J is TRBJ1-3 and V is TRBV30; D might be TRBD1 (6 bases). Trimming removed 8 bases at V and 2 bases at J, with 13 bases between. Germline V CDR1 and CDR2: GTSNPN, SVGIG (reference sequence). The CDR3 length is 13 residues. The CDR3 DNA sequence: TGTGCCGGCGAGGGGGGGACTGGAAACACCATATATTTT. This sequence encodes CAGEGGTGNTIYF. Looking up the rest from reference TRBV30 and TRBJ1-3 gives the full variable domain: SQTIHQWPATLVQPVGSPLSLECTVEGTSNPNLYWYRQAAGRGLQLLFYSVGIGQISSEVPQNLSASRPQDRQFILSSKKLLLSDSGFYLCAGEGGTGNTIYFGEGSWLTVV.